The 11 T cell receptor beta chains in this list originate from one sample, sequenced in a study of Ad26.COV2.S vaccination and SARS-CoV-2 variants. As to treatment: some 20 received Ad26.COV2.S at low or high dose, single or two shots; about 5 received placebo; per-sample allocation not given. Samples analyzed were those drawn on day 63 after the first vaccine or placebo injection. This table comes from immunoSEQ multiplex PCR, and its TCRdb copy is limited to in-frame clones, with some not included. The repertoire consists of 350,000 to 450,000 clones, with over 75% occurring once and the leading ten covering about 1.9%. The specimen comprised peripheral blood, sampled in a trial of Ad26.COV2.S vaccine versus placebo. These receptor sequences come from a person between 18 and 59 years old who received the Ad26.COV2.S COVID-19 vaccine or a placebo.

The chain has TRBV5-4 and TRBJ1-1; D uncertain. The germline V and J ends were trimmed by 0 bases and 1 base, with 7 bases remaining between them. The V gene's germline CDR1 is SGHNT and CDR2 YYREEE (reference sequence). This CDR3 is 14 amino acids long. The CDR3 DNA is TGTGCCAGCAGCTTGGACAGATCGAACACTGAAGCTTTCTTT. Translation gives CASSLDRSNTEAFF. Full variable domain (remainder filled in from reference TRBV5-4 and TRBJ1-1): ETGVTQSPTHLIKTRGQQVTLRCSSQSGHNTVSWYQQALGQGPQFIFQYYREEENGRGNFPPRFSGLQFPNYSSELNVNALELDDSALYLCASSLDRSNTEAFFGQGTRLTVV.

The chain has TRBV19 and TRBJ2-7; D not certain. Trimming removed 0 bases at V and 6 bases at J, with 9 bases between. The CDR3 totals 13 residues. Germline CDR1 reads LNHDA; CDR2 reads SQIVND (reference sequence). CDR3 DNA sequence: TGTGCCAGTAGTATAGACCCCCCTGGCGAGCAGTACTTC. Encoded protein: CASSIDPPGEQYF. The full variable domain, with the rest looked up from reference TRBV19 and TRBJ2-7, is DGGITQSPKYLFRKEGQNVTLSCEQNLNHDAMYWYRQDPGQGLRLIYYSQIVNDFQKGDIAEGYSVSREKKESFPLTVTSAQKNPTAFYLCASSIDPPGEQYFGPGTRLTVT.

This sequence joins TRBV7-2 and TRBJ2-1, with TRBD2 matching over 7 bases. Germline CDR1 reads SGHTA; CDR2 reads FQGNSA. Germline trimming cut 3 bases from V and 4 bases from J; bases unmatched to any gene: 12. The CDR3 extends over 17 amino acids. The CDR3 loop reads CASSFLKKASGYNEQFF. In DNA, the CDR3 is TGTGCCAGCAGCTTTTTGAAGAAGGCTAGCGGATACAATGAGCAGTTCTTC.

Points on this clone: The germline gene is not matched at one end of the junction; a read error may be the cause. The J gene is TRBJ2-1, the V gene TRBV6-1, with TRBD2 matching 12 bases. The germline CDR1 and CDR2 sequences are MNHNS and SASEGT. The CDR3 extends over 19 amino acids. As DNA, the CDR3 is TGTGCCAGCAATGAAGGCAGGCTAGCGGGAGGGCCGAGCTCGAATGAGCAGTTCTTC. Residues: CASNEGRLAGGPSSNEQFF.

This clone was detected ten times or more. The rearrangement uses TRBV5-4 and TRBJ2-3; 10 bases are a match to TRBD2. Trimming removed 4 bases from V and 2 bases from J; junction bases left unmatched: 7. This CDR3 has 16 residues. CDR1 and CDR2 from the germline V gene are SGHNT and YYREEE (reference sequence). For the CDR3, the DNA is TGTGCCAGCAGCGACAGGACTAGCGGTTCCACAGATACGCAGTATTTT. This gives the protein CASSDRTSGSTDTQYF.

V gene TRBV7-3 combines with J gene TRBJ2-1; the match to TRBD2 covers 13 bases. Germline values: CDR1 SGHTA, CDR2 FQGTGA. Losses at the gene ends were 5 bases for V and 8 bases for J; bases not matched to a gene: 6. CDR3 size: 15 residues. The CDR3 protein is CASSGGLAGVDEQFF. The CDR3 DNA is TGTGCCAGCAGCGGCGGACTAGCGGGAGTGGATGAGCAGTTCTTC.

This chain's CDR3 is CASSVKTSSHEQFF. Written as DNA, the CDR3 is TGTGCCAGCAGCGTAAAGACTAGCAGCCATGAGCAGTTCTTC. J is TRBJ2-1 and V is TRBV9; 7 nucleotides match TRBD2. J lost 8 bases, V lost 1 base, and 6 bases had no gene match. This CDR3 region has 14 residues. From germline, CDR1 is SGDLS and CDR2 YYNGEE.

This chain joins TRBV6-5 and TRBJ2-5, with TRBD1 matching over 7 bases. In germline, CDR1 is MNHEY, CDR2 SVGAGI. Germline trimming cut 5 bases from V and 3 bases from J; bases unmatched to any gene: 9. CDR3 length equals 15 residues. The CDR3: CASSQGTATKETQYF. CDR3 nucleotides: TGTGCCAGCAGTCAGGGGACAGCTACTAAAGAGACCCAGTACTTC.

This clone turned up a few times. The V call is TRBV30, the J call TRBJ1-2, with D maybe TRBD1 (5 bases). The ends were cut back, 5 bases at V and 5 bases at J, with 18 bases in the middle. Germline V gene sequence: CDR1 GTSNPN, CDR2 SVGIG (reference sequence). The CDR3 spans 14 residues. As DNA, the CDR3 is TGTGCCTGGGACCGAGAGGGGCTAGGATATGGCTACACCTTC. Translated: CAWDREGLGYGYTF.

This sequence joins TRBV6-5 and TRBJ2-3; a weak D match, TRBD2 (6 bases). The CDR3 loop spans 14 amino acids. Germline V gene sequence: CDR1 MNHEY, CDR2 SVGAGI. With 9 bases removed from V and 4 bases from J, the gap between germline ends came to 17 bases. The CDR3 reads CASRSGGKADTQYF. The CDR3 bases are TGTGCCAGTCGATCGGGCGGGAAGGCAGATACGCAGTATTTT.

The V call is TRBV2, the J call TRBJ1-1; D unresolved. CDR1 is SNHLY, CDR2 FYNNEI, per germline. V shed 4 bases and J shed 1 base, with 7 bases lying between them. This CDR3 has 13 amino acids. The CDR3: CASSGASNTEAFF. Written as DNA, the CDR3 is TGTGCCAGCAGTGGGGCCTCGAACACTGAAGCTTTCTTT.